Listed below are T cell receptor beta chains from one sample, sequenced in a study of blood T cell repertoires in COVID-19. Generated by immunoSEQ multiplex PCR, the TCRdb table keeps only in-frame clones and is missing some. Of some 97,000 clones detected, almost 80% appear once; the ten largest clones hold roughly a third. The specimen sequenced was peripheral blood. The receptor set was obtained from a man between 65 and 85 years old with active or convalescent COVID-19. Both conserved end residues are part of each CDR3. The size of a clone is reported for some rows only, either as once, few or many, or as a class for expanded clones.

CASSLWAGTNEKLFF few TRBJ1-4 TRBV27
CASSPGKTEAFF - TRBJ1-1 TRBV19
CAWSGRGRGYGYTF few TRBJ1-2 TRBV30
CASSQGGLWTEAFF - TRBJ1-1 TRBV14
CASAGTRGNTGELFF - TRBJ2-2 TRBV7-9
CAWSVRGLGSGANVLTF few TRBJ2-6 TRBV30
CASSLDSGYQETQYF - TRBJ2-5 TRBV11-2
CASATSGTGLDSPLHF - TRBJ1-6 TRBV19
CASSQESSGYNEQFF - TRBJ2-1 TRBV4-3
CASSLGPGLAGALGTQYF - TRBJ2-3 TRBV7-7
CASSGGTLYNSPLHF - TRBJ1-6 TRBV5-4
CATSSQSNTEQFF - TRBJ2-1 TRBV15
CASSQGWEGPNTEAFF - TRBJ1-1 TRBV4-2
CASSLGQGFQPQHF - TRBJ1-5 TRBV7-9
CASSMTGLYGYTF once TRBJ1-2 TRBV13
CASSLDSGVQFF - TRBJ2-1 TRBV6-2/TRBV6-3
CASSSVNTEAFF - TRBJ1-1 TRBV6-2/TRBV6-3
CASGLVGGNEQFF once TRBJ2-1 TRBV12-5
CASSLGEANEKLFF - TRBJ1-4 TRBV7-2
CASSYGQAPGNTIYF few TRBJ1-3 TRBV23-1
CSVTQGIGGNQPQHF - TRBJ1-5 TRBV29-1
CATTSHFSYNSPLHF few TRBJ1-6 TRBV15
CASSGLAPNYNEQFF - TRBJ2-1 TRBV2
CASSQATVYNEQFF - TRBJ2-1 TRBV4-2
CASSQRLGGGNSPLHF - TRBJ1-6 TRBV14
CASSFLQGQDGYTF - TRBJ1-2 TRBV6-5
CASSQSPPGDTEAFF - TRBJ1-1 TRBV4-1
CASKRREVTDTQYF - TRBJ2-3 TRBV19
CASSLGGTEKLFF once TRBJ1-4 TRBV7-9
CASRQGSQETQYF - TRBJ2-5 TRBV2
CASSEGLAAYEQYF - TRBJ2-7 TRBV2
CASSDSAGASYEQYF - TRBJ2-7 TRBV2
CASSLAGRTSIYGYTF - TRBJ1-2 TRBV5-1
CASTRGQEETQYF - TRBJ2-5 TRBV6-5
CASSEVDEQYF once TRBJ2-7 TRBV6-1
CASSLALRVGANNEQFF - TRBJ2-1 TRBV5-8
CASSYPGQNTEAFF - TRBJ1-1 TRBV7-9
CASSQAPSYYNEQFF - TRBJ2-1 TRBV3-1/TRBV3-2
CSVEDGLNEKLFF - TRBJ1-4 TRBV29-1
CASSSFGLAEQYF - TRBJ2-7 TRBV6-2/TRBV6-3
CASSPIRTGGTDTQYF - TRBJ2-3 TRBV13
CASSHSGQASSYEQYF once TRBJ2-7 TRBV4-2
CASSLLRGEGEQYF - TRBJ2-7 TRBV18
CASSPGTGGGGWSNQPQHF once TRBJ1-5 TRBV19
CASSTLAGGPGEQFF once TRBJ2-1 TRBV6-2/TRBV6-3
CASSIDRRDTQYF once TRBJ2-3 TRBV19
CASQVGTDTQYF - TRBJ2-3 TRBV28
CASSQTRNTDTQYF - TRBJ2-3 TRBV3-1/TRBV3-2
CASRRVDIMNTEAFF - TRBJ1-1 TRBV6-1
CASGHGTGWHGYTF - TRBJ1-2 TRBV12-5
CATSRVVNTEAFF - TRBJ1-1 TRBV15
CASSLSDRQDYGYTF - TRBJ1-2 TRBV7-8